This entry is about one T cell receptor beta chain. This clone's antigen is unknown. There are no base qualities to consult, and no much larger clone falls within one base. V lost 8 bases and J lost 1 base; the stretch between them is 8 bases long. The germline V gene specifies SQVTM as CDR1 and ANQGSEA as CDR2. The CDR3 runs 12 amino acids, cysteine and phenylalanine included. The retained sequence is limited to the CDR3, 36 bases, with the frame set at the first base. This sample is part of a study of blood T cell repertoires in COVID-19 (dated by TCRdb to 2020 to 2022). Notes on the research overall: The collaborator samples originated in the United States, Italy and Spain and spanned the acute and convalescent phases of COVID-19. Nearly every sample came with metadata listing a de-identified subject ID, COVID-19 status, age in years and sex. The repertoires were made available in a free public database intended to serve as a resource for research on the immune response to SARS-CoV-2. The prospective study material was composed of cDNA or gDNA derived from T cells, B-cell-depleted T cells, or PBMCs. The samples were drawn from two sources: the first 160 participants of the ongoing ImmuneRACE study, and some 1,300 subjects contributed by 6 global collaborators. Deeply sampled blood TCRbeta repertoires from subjects exposed to, actively infected with, or recovered from COVID-19 were included in the dataset. Where HLA class I and class II types were available, the types were taken from metadata supplied by the sample provider, not from assay-based typing.

Collaborating institutions collected whole blood in K2EDTA tubes following their own protocols. Collaborator samples were shipped for TCRbeta analysis as frozen whole blood, isolated PBMCs, or DNA extracted from either sample type. The immunoSEQ Assay, a bias-controlled multiplex PCR, was used to amplify TCRbeta CDR3 regions from genomic DNA. Per the original workflow: Within the assay, amplification of reference gene primers was used to estimate how many nucleated cells each sample contained. Sequence reads were collapsed and filtered to measure the absolute abundance of every unique TCRbeta CDR3 rearrangement. For each sample, productive Simpson clonality was calculated as the square root of Simpson's diversity index across productive rearrangements. This is the immuneACCESS table as TCRdb keeps it, with only in-frame sequences that have V and J called. A part of the clones is gone; compared with another copy, unresolved V genes explain less than half, and the rest is unexplained. The DNA gave D and trimming, while V, J and clone size come from that table. For this sample the table gives about 120,000 clones, of which about 83% were detected only once. In total, the top ten clones hold under 4% of the sample.

The paper as a whole reports these results and caveats: The amount of clinical and demographic metadata varied by source and participant and was provided uncurated.

This sequence originates from a man aged 55 to 70 with acute or convalescent COVID-19. The V and J genes are TRBV29-1 and TRBJ1-4; a tentative D call is TRBD1 (6 bases match). Input material: peripheral blood. The CDR3 protein: CSYRETNEKLFF. The nucleotides read TGCAGCTACAGGGAAACTAATGAAAAACTGTTTTTT.